The TCR beta chain described here comes from a study of shared clonotypes between healthy human individuals. The CDR3 length is 13 residues. The V gene lost 3 bases and the J gene lost 5 bases, with 11 bases spanning the gap. Germline values: CDR1 KGHSH, CDR2 LQKENI. With respect to this clone: What it recognizes is unknown. The sample holds other DNA sequences that translate to the same CDR3.

The study ran the assay at deep level. Repertoires were generated with immunoSEQ multiplex PCR, while TCRdb's copy carries only in-frame clones and drops some. The table lists 850,000 to 1,200,000 clones, about 75% of them singletons. Study-wide findings and caveats: Clonotypes not shared had lower generation probabilities than those common to all four donors.

Each of the donors was a healthy adult who was HIV-negative and had not had a recent acute infection or vaccination. Splitting the CD4+ cells yielded a CD45RA+ naive subset and a CD45RA-negative memory subset. The receptor was isolated from a man between 18 and 35 years old in good health. V usage is TRBV18 and J usage is TRBJ2-7; D is ambiguous. Sequenced: memory CD4+ T cells sorted from blood. Regarding subset: CD45RA-negative fraction. The CDR3 DNA reads TGTGCCAGCTCACCGGGCACAGCGAACGAGCAGTACTTC. Translated: CASSPGTANEQYF.